The 2 T cell receptor beta chains below all came from one sample that was sequenced in a study of CD8 T cells in Susac syndrome. RNA totalling roughly 0.45 to 1 ug underwent reverse transcription with random hexamers. TCRdb itself ran the immunoSEQ multiplex PCR reads through MiXCR, one entry per CDR3 protein. The sample yields some 94,000 distinct CDR3 sequences, just under 95% seen once. The sequencing sample was made of CD4+ T cells from PBMCs. The receptor source for this set is a human donor with Susac syndrome.

The chain employs TRBV24-1 and TRBJ2-7; the D gene is possibly TRBD1 (5 bases). Looked up from germline, CDR1 is KGHDR and CDR2 is SFDVKD. V lost 4 bases, J lost 2 bases, and 11 bases lay in between. The CDR3 runs 14 residues. DNA of the CDR3: TGTGCCACCAGTGAACCTGACAGAGCCTACGAGCAGTACTTC. Protein sequence: CATSEPDRAYEQYF.

The chain carries TRBV19 and TRBJ1-5; D is possibly TRBD1 (5 bases). This CDR3 has 15 residues. Trimming removed 5 bases from V and 3 bases from J, with 14 bases in between. Germline CDR1 and CDR2: LNHDA and SQIVND (reference sequence). The CDR3 region is CASSFGQSHNQPQHF. Here the CDR3 DNA reads TGTGCCAGTAGTTTCGGACAATCCCACAATCAGCCCCAGCATTTT.